Sequencing of this TCR beta chain was carried out in a study of shared clonotypes between healthy human individuals. Study-level information: Three plates were used per donor for CD4 naive, three for CD4 memory, two for CD8 naive and one for CD8 memory.

Deep-level running was used for the assay. Sequenced by immunoSEQ multiplex PCR; TCRdb stores in-frame clones only, minus some. This sample has about 1.1 million clones, with about four fifths found just once. V lost 0 bases to trimming and J lost 2 bases, with 5 bases between them. The CDR3 spans 14 residues. Germline V gene sequence: CDR1 SGHKS, CDR2 YYEKEE (reference sequence). Findings and caveats of the study: A limitation of the genetic and exposure-history diversity represented arose from few donors. The sampled material consisted only of blood, and tissue repertoires are likely to differ.

As to this clone: The antigen is unknown.

Sequencing was carried out using memory CD4+ T cells from PBMCs. As for subset: CD45RA-negative fraction. The sequence was obtained from a young man in good health. Some clones in this sample may be carry-over from other donors' samples. The rearrangement uses TRBV5-5 and TRBJ1-4; a weak D match, TRBD1 (5 bases). The CDR3 loop reads CASSLGQTNEKLFF. The CDR3, as DNA: TGTGCCAGCAGCTTGGGACAGACTAATGAAAAACTGTTTTTT.